The T cell receptor beta chain under discussion was sequenced for a study of T cell clones after liver transplantation. At the level of the study: Graft-donor-reactive sequences were compared with third-party-reactive TCRbeta sequences from pre-transplant mixed lymphocyte reactions.

Unstimulated PBMCs were sorted into CD3+CD4+ and CD3+CD8+ populations. This clone showed up just once. Its antigen is not identified. Between the trimmed V and J ends, which lost 3 bases and 0 bases, there was a span of 15 bases. The CDR3 is 16 residues long. CDR1 SGDLS and CDR2 YYNGEE come from the germline V gene. Broader study findings: Low donor cell numbers restricted donor-reactive repertoire measurement in two subjects.

TCRdb's copy holds only in-frame clones and misses some; the assay was immunoSEQ multiplex PCR. The sample yields around 35,000 clones, 90% to 95% seen once. The gene calls are TRBV9 and TRBJ1-1, with no clear D. This TCR was recovered from a human patient who received a liver transplant. Some T cells may be graft donor cells. The sequenced sample was CD8+ T cells from blood, obtained 12 months after liver transplant. For the CDR3, the DNA is TGTGCCAGCAGCGGGGTCGGGAAGGGCATGAACACTGAAGCTTTCTTT. This gives the protein CASSGVGKGMNTEAFF.